Sequencing of this T cell receptor (beta chain) was carried out in a study of blood T cells in healthy people across ages (dated by TCRdb to about 2015). With respect to the entire study: In model experiments, template switching captured about one uniquely barcoded TCR beta cDNA molecule for every two T cells. To avoid experimental bias, donors of different ages were distributed randomly across sequencing lanes. Age-related changes in TCR beta repertoire diversity were measured in the study by deep sequencing normalized with unique cDNA molecular identifiers. Two additional independent replicas of 1 million unique cDNA reads from the same blood draw were analyzed for two donors (one aged 18 to 30 and one aged 80 or older). Four age groups were formed from the donors: young (average approximately 17 years), middle-aged (approximately 39), aged (around 62) and long-lived (approximately 78). What the work shows at the level of the full study, not this receptor alone: Because donor CMV infection status was unknown, age-related changes in expanded clonotypes were potentially confounded. Since profiling was done on bulk unsorted PBMCs, naive and antigen-experienced compartments could not be conclusively compared. Compared with the aged group, more naive CD4+ T cells, fewer expanded clones and increased TCR diversity were shown by the long-lived group, suggesting age selection. As age increased, observed TCR beta diversity per million T cells dropped in a roughly linear way, and a significant reduction was already evident by age 40. Estimates of total diversity based on one million sequenced T cells were regarded as lower bounds and as underestimates. There was a strong correlation between observed TCR beta diversity and the percentage of naive T cells measured by flow cytometry.

The donors were roughly 39 Caucasian individuals from Russia, aged roughly 6 to 90 years, who were systemically healthy. Each donor gave ten milliliters of peripheral blood, collected into EDTA-treated Vacutainer tubes. Ficoll-Paque density-gradient centrifugation was used to isolate PBMCs, with at least 7 million per sample. Trizol reagent was used to extract total RNA from PBMCs, with at least 5 micrograms per sample. For every donor, an aliquot of PBMCs went through flow cytometry to measure the percentages of naive CD45RAhigh/CD27high T cells. Comments on this clonotype: The specificity of this receptor is unknown. Base qualities were left out, and no much larger clone turns up one base away.

The library relied on 5' RACE. Reads for this sample came from an Illumina HiSeq 2500. A second PCR of about 6 to 11 cycles was run with a J-beta primer mix and a sample-barcoded 5' primer. A template-switch 5' adaptor carrying 12 random nucleotides introduced a unique molecular identifier onto each TCR beta cDNA molecule. Each sample yielded at least 3 million CDR3-containing paired-end reads. All of the RNA was converted into first-strand cDNA using the Mint cDNA synthesis kit, with a TRBC-specific oligonucleotide serving as the primer. Following uracil-DNA glycosylase treatment, a first 18-cycle PCR with universal primers M1SS and BC2_uni_R was performed on all cDNA. In the authors' own workflow: For normalization, 1 million high-quality reads, each with a distinct molecular identifier, were randomly selected from each sample. Instead of being binned into consensus sequences, reads with shared molecular identifiers were discarded. MiTCR, set to a Q25 quality threshold and the strictest error-elimination algorithm, was used for CDR3 identification, clonotype clustering and error correction. A nonparametric unseen species model with Euler transformation was used to estimate a lower bound on total TCR beta diversity. Through fastp at Q25 and MiXCR, TCRdb rebuilt clones from the public reads, retaining in-frame beta chains. Here each entry gathers all rows of one CDR3 protein and keeps the most common genes and DNA. V and J calls and clone size were set by TCRdb, not the authors. This sample is represented by 1.5 million to 2 million distinct CDR3 sequences; 28% of them were singletons. Over 7% of the sample goes to the ten largest clones.

CDR3 length: 14 amino acids, cysteine to phenylalanine. The sequence is cut down to CDR3 DNA, 42 bases in frame from base 1. CDR1 LGHNT and CDR2 FRNRAP are derived from the germline V gene. The chain joins TRBV12-5 to TRBJ2-4, and possibly TRBD1, on 5 matching bases. The end of the DNA is better explained by TRBJ2-7, so the J call may be wrong. Sequencing was performed on blood. The source is a woman in her 30s in good health. CDR3 loop: CASGLEAGSSEQYF. The nucleotide sequence reads as follows: TGTGCTAGTGGTTTGGAGGCAGGGTCTAGCGAGCAGTACTTC.